This TCR beta chain is drawn from a study of shared clonotypes between healthy human individuals. Produced via immunoSEQ multiplex PCR; TCRdb's table is partial and in-frame only. The table records 850,000 to 1,200,000 clones, around 76% of them present only once. Germline lookup yields CDR1 SGHAT and CDR2 FQNNGV. V shed 3 bases, J shed 4 bases, and the junction held 11 bases outside the gene matches. The CDR3 loop spans 18 amino acids. The sequencing sample was made of memory CD4+ T cells sorted from blood. Documented subset: CD45RA-negative fraction. The chain links TRBV11-2 to TRBJ2-5, with 13 bases aligning to TRBD2. The TCR was taken from a man aged 18 to 29 in good health. The CDR3 loop reads CASSFTSGGAWVLETQYF. The CDR3, as DNA: TGTGCCAGCAGCTTCACTAGCGGGGGGGCATGGGTCCTAGAGACCCAGTACTTC.